The 23 T cell receptor beta chains below come from one sample, sequenced in a study of cytomegalovirus exposure and HLA in healthy donors. 13 Jbeta primers and 60 Vbeta primers were used for the PCR. Clones were sequenced by immunoSEQ multiplex PCR, and TCRdb holds only the in-frame ones, with some missing. Of about 200,000 clones in the sample, around 83% were seen once. The sample was PBMCs. These receptors all stem from a girl between 5 and 17 years old in good health and CMV-seronegative.

The J gene is TRBJ2-5, the V gene TRBV6-5, with a weak D call TRBD1 (5 bases). The DNA end is more similar to TRBJ2-7, so the J call may be wrong. CDR3 length: 12 amino acids. Per the germline V gene, CDR1 is MNHEY and CDR2 is SVGAGI. The DNA for the CDR3 is TGTGCCACCAGGACAAACCCATACGAGCAGTACTTC. Its translation is CATRTNPYEQYF.

This chain uses TRBV10-3 with TRBJ1-1; D remains ambiguous. Germline values: CDR1 ENHRY, CDR2 SYGVKD. Between the trimmed V and J ends, which lost 11 bases and 1 base, there was a span of 11 bases. The CDR3 sequence is 12 residues long. CDR3 loop: CASGPPNTEAFF. Here the CDR3 DNA reads TGTGCCTCCGGTCCCCCGAACACTGAAGCTTTCTTT.

The rearrangement joins TRBV7-9 to TRBJ1-1, with a weak D call TRBD1 (6 bases). The CDR3 is made up of 13 amino acids. V gave up 5 bases and J gave up 5 bases, with 12 bases separating them. CDR1 and CDR2 (germline): SEHNR, FQNEAQ (reference sequence). CDR3 nucleotide sequence: TGTGCCAGCAGCCATACTCAGGGGACTGAAGCTTTCTTT. It codes for CASSHTQGTEAFF.

In regard to this clone: One end of the junction does not line up with germline, which may come from a read error. The CDR3 protein is CSSSPREHGYTF. The CDR3 DNA follows: TGTTCCAGCAGCCCTCGGGAGCATGGCTACACCTTC. The V gene is TRBV7-9, the J gene TRBJ1-2, with D unclear. Germline CDR1 SEHNR, CDR2 FQNEAQ (reference sequence). The CDR3 sequence is 12 residues long.

Here the CDR3 DNA reads TGTGCCTGGAGTACGGGACTCCCGGGAGAGACCCAGTACTTC. Its protein is CAWSTGLPGETQYF. The genes are TRBV30 and TRBJ2-5; TRBD2 might be the D (6 bases). CDR3 length: 14 amino acids. V lost 2 bases and J 4 bases, leaving 14 bases between the germline ends. Germline V gene sequence: CDR1 GTSNPN, CDR2 SVGIG (reference sequence).

The genes are TRBV15 and TRBJ1-4, with 7 positions matching TRBD1. Trimming took 3 bases from V and 6 from J; bases not matched to a gene: 13. The CDR3 runs to 17 residues. Germline CDR1 LNHNV, CDR2 YYDKDF (reference sequence). The CDR3 coding sequence is TGTGCCACCAGCAGCCATTTGCCACAGGGGATTGATGAAAAACTGTTTTTT. Its translation: CATSSHLPQGIDEKLFF.

The rearrangement links TRBV6-5 to TRBJ2-6; D gene uncertain. V dropped 2 bases and J dropped 0 bases, with 5 bases sitting between them. The CDR3 length is 15 residues. Germline lookup yields CDR1 MNHEY and CDR2 SVGAGI. The CDR3 here is CASSYVRSGANVLTF. CDR3 sequence (DNA): TGTGCCAGCAGTTACGTCCGCTCTGGGGCCAACGTCCTGACTTTC.

This chain connects TRBV30 to TRBJ1-1; 7 bases are a match to TRBD1. The germline gives CDR1 GTSNPN, CDR2 SVGIG (reference sequence). This CDR3 is built from 14 residues. After removal of 1 base from V and 7 bases from J, the junction contained 9 bases not matched to a gene. CDR3 sequence reads: CAWSEKGAKYEAFF. For the CDR3, the DNA is TGTGCCTGGAGTGAAAAGGGGGCGAAGTATGAAGCTTTCTTT.

The V and J genes are TRBV11-2 and TRBJ1-5, with unresolved D. The CDR3 runs to 15 residues. V dropped 0 bases and J dropped 1 base, with 7 bases sitting between them. Germline CDR1 reads SGHAT; CDR2 reads FQNNGV. This CDR3 reads CASSLEPGSNQPQHF. CDR3 sequence (DNA): TGTGCCAGCAGCTTAGAACCGGGGAGCAATCAGCCCCAGCATTTT.

The rearrangement uses TRBV7-2 and TRBJ1-2; 9 bases are a match to TRBD1. The V gene's germline CDR1 is SGHTA and CDR2 FQGNSA. The junction had 9 bases not matched to a gene; V was cut back by 2 bases and J by 8 bases. This CDR3 is 15 amino acids long. CDR3 in amino acids: CASSLMGQGMGGYTF. The CDR3 nucleotides read TGTGCCAGCAGCTTAATGGGACAGGGTATGGGAGGCTACACCTTC.

The rearrangement links TRBV2 to TRBJ2-2; D is undetermined. Germline CDR1 SNHLY, CDR2 FYNNEI. The CDR3 has 14 residues. V dropped 4 bases and J dropped 1 base, with 7 bases sitting between them. CDR3 coding DNA: TGTGCCAGCAGTGTTTCTAGGAACACCGGGGAGCTGTTTTTT. Amino acids: CASSVSRNTGELFF.

This clone was observed a few times. The chain employs TRBV7-2 and TRBJ2-7; TRBD2 aligns across 7 bases. The CDR3 is 14 residues long. Unmatched junction bases numbered 9, after V lost 6 bases and J lost 4 bases. Per germline, CDR1 SGHTA and CDR2 FQGNSA. CDR3: CASRPGLSTYEQYF. The CDR3 coding sequence is TGTGCCAGCAGACCGGGACTAAGTACGTACGAGCAGTACTTC.

The chain couples TRBV7-3 to TRBJ2-7; TRBD2 matches at 11 bases. Trimming removed 3 bases from V and 3 bases from J; junction bases left unmatched: 4. This CDR3 comprises 15 residues. In germline, CDR1 is SGHTA, CDR2 FQGTGA. The CDR3 sequence: CASSLTSGKGYEQYF. DNA for the CDR3: TGTGCCAGCAGCTTGACTAGCGGGAAGGGCTACGAGCAGTACTTC.

The V call is TRBV27, the J call TRBJ1-2, with TRBD1 matching 8 bases. The CDR3 runs 15 residues. V was pared by 8 bases and J by 2 bases, with 10 bases of the junction left unmatched. CDR1 and CDR2 from the germline V gene are MNHEY and SMNVEV (reference sequence). CDR3 sequence: CASGTGTGYNYGYTF. DNA of the CDR3: TGTGCCAGCGGTACCGGGACAGGCTACAACTATGGCTACACCTTC.

The gene calls are TRBV7-2 and TRBJ2-1; D is ambiguous. The CDR3 spans 18 residues. Between the trimmed V and J ends, which lost 2 bases and 1 base, there was a span of 18 bases. The germline gives CDR1 SGHTA, CDR2 FQGNSA. This CDR3 reads CASSLPFPFFLSYNEQFF. The CDR3 coding sequence is TGTGCCAGCAGCTTACCCTTCCCCTTTTTTCTTTCCTACAATGAGCAGTTCTTC.

The chain links TRBV9 to TRBJ2-7; TRBD2 might be the D (6 bases). Per the germline V gene, CDR1 is SGDLS and CDR2 is YYNGEE. Between the trimmed V and J ends, which lost 3 bases and 0 bases, there was a span of 13 bases. This CDR3 is built from 15 residues. The DNA of the CDR3 is TGTGCCAGCAGCGCCTCCGGCGGGGTCTCCTACGAGCAGTACTTC. Its translation: CASSASGGVSYEQYF.

V is TRBV11-2 and J is TRBJ2-7, with D possibly being TRBD1 (6 bases). Trimming took 5 bases from V and 6 from J, leaving 11 bases between them. The germline V gene encodes CDR1 SGHAT and CDR2 FQNNGV. The CDR3 totals 12 residues. Here the CDR3 reads CASSEQGAEQYF. DNA for the CDR3: TGTGCCAGCAGCGAACAGGGAGCCGAGCAGTACTTC.

The rearrangement links TRBV30 to TRBJ1-5; D is possibly TRBD1 (6 bases). The CDR3 spans 15 residues. The ends were cut back, 2 bases at V and 3 bases at J, with 14 bases in the middle. Per the germline V gene, CDR1 is GTSNPN and CDR2 is SVGIG (reference sequence). The CDR3, as DNA: TGTGCCTGGAGTACCGGGACACTCCTCAATCAGCCCCAGCATTTT. It is translated as CAWSTGTLLNQPQHF.

The chain recombines TRBV2 with TRBJ1-5, with D possibly being TRBD1 (5 bases). Germline V gene sequence: CDR1 SNHLY, CDR2 FYNNEI. CDR3 length: 16 amino acids. The ends were cut back, 6 bases at V and 0 bases at J, with 15 bases in the middle. The CDR3 region has the DNA TGTGCCAGCAGCGTAAGGAGGGGAAATAGCAATCAGCCCCAGCATTTT. Amino acid sequence: CASSVRRGNSNQPQHF. The variable domain in full, completed from reference TRBV2 and TRBJ1-5, reads EPEVTQTPSHQVTQMGQEVILRCVPISNHLYFYWYRQILGQKVEFLVSFYNNEISEKSEIFDDQFSVERPDGSNFTLKIRSTKLEDSAMYFCASSVRRGNSNQPQHFGDGTRLSIL.

The gene calls are TRBV18 and TRBJ2-3; D is uncertain. The V and J ends lost 5 bases and 0 bases respectively, with 3 bases between them. CDR1 and CDR2 from the germline V gene are KGHSH and LQKENI. This CDR3 is built from 12 residues. The CDR3 is CASSTSTDTQYF. DNA for the CDR3: TGTGCCAGCTCAACAAGCACAGATACGCAGTATTTT.

The CDR3 nucleotides are TGCGCCAGCAGGGGAACAGGGGGAGTGAATGAGCAGTTCTTC. Translating it yields CASRGTGGVNEQFF. This chain links TRBV5-1 with TRBJ2-1; 8 nucleotides line up with TRBD1. CDR3 size: 14 residues. Germline V CDR1 and CDR2: SGHRS, YFSETQ. V gave up 5 bases and J gave up 7 bases; unmatched junction bases: 8. Full variable domain (missing parts from reference TRBV5-1 and TRBJ2-1): KAGVTQTPRYLIKTRGQQVTLSCSPISGHRSVSWYQQTPGQGLQFLFEYFSETQRNKGNFPGRFSGRQFSNSRSEMNVSTLELGDSALYLCASRGTGGVNEQFFGPGTRLTVL.

The chain is built from TRBV5-5 and TRBJ1-1; TRBD1 agrees at 8 bases. The V and J ends lost 3 bases and 7 bases, in that order; junction bases with no gene match: 8. This CDR3 comprises 14 residues. Germline CDR1 SGHKS, CDR2 YYEKEE (reference sequence). DNA for the CDR3: TGTGCCAGCAGCTGGGGACAGGAGGTCGGTGAAGCTTTCTTT. Translated: CASSWGQEVGEAFF.

The rearrangement links TRBV21-1 to TRBJ1-1; the D call TRBD1 from the table was never checked on the DNA. TRBV21-1 is designated a pseudogene. This CDR3 contains 16 residues. CDR3 nucleotides: TGTGCCAGCAGCAAAATCTTCAGGGACAGGGAGTCTGAAGCTTTCTTT. It is translated as CASSKIFRDRESEAFF.